The 17 T cell receptor beta chains given below trace back to one sample, sequenced in a study of blood T cells in healthy people across ages. Sample-barcoded 5' priming and a J-beta primer mix drove a second PCR of about 7 to 11 cycles. TCRdb reprocessed the 5' RACE reads via MiXCR and lists one record per CDR3 protein. The sample lists approximately 780,000 distinct CDR3 sequences, around a quarter seen once, with about 2.9% in the top ten. The data were also submitted as part of a second study, on T cells of mothers and their children.

Sequencing was performed on blood. The receptors derive from a boy younger than 18 in good health.

A note on this clonotype: Mismatch with germline at one junction end may stem from a read error. The rearrangement uses TRBV4-1 and TRBJ2-5; 9 nucleotides line up with TRBD1. The CDR3 consists of 18 residues. CDR1 and CDR2 from the germline V gene are MGHRA and YSYEKL. The CDR3 here is CASSQDSWTGDGQETQYF. In DNA, the CDR3 is TGCGCCAGCAGCCAAGATAGCTGGACAGGGGATGGCCAAGAGACCCAGTATTTC.

CDR3 amino acids: CASSVSGGADEQYF. CDR3 nucleotides: TGTGCCAGCAGCGTTAGCGGGGGGGCTGACGAGCAGTACTTC. The V and J genes are TRBV9 and TRBJ2-7; TRBD2 agrees at 11 bases. With 2 bases clipped from V and 5 bases from J, the junction kept 3 bases outside the gene matches. The CDR3 contains 14 residues. The V gene's germline CDR1 is SGDLS and CDR2 YYNGEE.

This clonotype was counted only a few times. V and J are TRBV29-1 and TRBJ1-2, with D perhaps TRBD1 (6 bases). V was clipped by 7 bases and J by 1 base, with 10 bases between them. CDR1 is SQVTM and CDR2 is ANQGSEA in the germline V gene. The length of the CDR3 is 12 residues. DNA of the CDR3: TGCAGCGGTCTGGACAGTAACTATGGCTACACCTTC. Translating gives CSGLDSNYGYTF. The variable domain in full, with the rest retrieved from reference TRBV29-1 and TRBJ1-2, is SAVISQKPSRDICQRGTSLTIQCQVDSQVTMMFWYRQQPGQSLTLIATANQGSEATYESGFVIDKFPISRPNLTFSTLTVSNMSPEDSSIYLCSGLDSNYGYTFGSGTRLTVV.

In the case of this clonotype: Since the CDR3 does not end with the conserved phenylalanine or tryptophan, this likely comes from a read error. The CDR3 DNA follows: TGTGCCAGCAGTTACTCGATGCGGAGGGGGGGCCTGAATGAGCAGTTCTTA. It encodes CASSYSMRRGGLNEQFL. This chain connects TRBV6-5 to TRBJ2-1, with TRBD2 as a possible D gene (7 bases). V was pared by 0 bases and J by 7 bases, with 19 bases between. CDR3 length equals 17 residues. Germline V gene lookup returns CDR1 MNHEY and CDR2 SVGAGI.

The chain carries TRBV7-2 and TRBJ2-7; unclear D gene. This CDR3 has 12 amino acids. The V gene's germline CDR1 is SGHTA and CDR2 FQGNSA. V gave up 3 bases and J gave up 5 bases, with 8 bases separating them. The CDR3: CASSLWFDEQYF. As DNA, the CDR3 is TGTGCCAGCAGCTTGTGGTTCGACGAGCAGTACTTC. The whole variable domain, remainder taken from reference TRBV7-2 and TRBJ2-7, is GAGVSQSPSNKVTEKGKDVELRCDPISGHTALYWYRQSLGQGLEFLIYFQGNSAPDKSGLPSDRFSAERTGGSVSTLTIQRTQQEDSAVYLCASSLWFDEQYFGPGTRLTVT.

V usage is TRBV4-3 and J usage is TRBJ1-4, with 7 bases that match TRBD1. CDR1 LGHNA and CDR2 YSLEER come from the germline V gene. The CDR3 has 15 residues. J gave up 4 bases and V 1 base, and 3 bases lay outside the gene matches. Written as DNA, the CDR3 is TGCGCCAGCAGCCAAGTTGGGACAGATAATGAAAAACTGTTTTTT. This encodes CASSQVGTDNEKLFF.

The chain uses TRBV12-3 or TRBV12-4 and TRBJ2-1; D is perhaps TRBD2 (6 bases). This CDR3 region has 12 residues. Trimming pared 5 bases from V and 15 bases from J, leaving 17 bases between. The CDR3 nucleotides read TGTGCCAGCAGTATGGACTACGAGAGGGTGTTCTTC. It specifies CASSMDYERVFF.

This clonotype has only a few counts. The V and J genes are TRBV2 and TRBJ2-5; TRBD2 might be the D (5 bases). CDR1 is SNHLY and CDR2 is FYNNEI in the germline V gene. The V end was cut by 5 bases, the J end by 5 bases, with 15 bases between. The CDR3 spans 14 residues. In nucleotides, the CDR3 is TGTGCCAGCAGTAGGACTGGCCCCCGGGAGACCCAGTACTTC. This sequence encodes CASSRTGPRETQYF.

This clonotype has a handful of counts. J is TRBJ2-1 and V is TRBV7-3; D perhaps matches TRBD2 (6 bases). The end of the DNA aligns better with TRBJ2-5, so the J call may be wrong. This CDR3 contains 15 residues. The germline CDR1 and CDR2 sequences are SGHTA and FQGTGA. The CDR3 loop reads CASSAGGTPQETQYF. The CDR3 DNA follows: TGTGCCAGCAGCGCTGGGGGGACCCCACAAGAGACCCAGTACTTC.

The sample holds a few counts of this clonotype. The rearrangement joins TRBV7-9 to TRBJ2-3; 10 bases fit TRBD2. CDR3 length: 16 residues. Per germline, CDR1 SEHNR and CDR2 FQNEAQ (reference sequence). Trimming removed 0 bases from V and 6 bases from J; junction bases left unmatched: 6. The CDR3 reads CASSLASGGASDTQYF. For the CDR3, the DNA is TGTGCCAGCAGCTTAGCGAGCGGGGGGGCTTCGGATACGCAGTATTTT.

This chain connects TRBV12-3 or TRBV12-4 to TRBJ2-3; possibly TRBD2 for D (5 bases). This CDR3 is 11 amino acids long. The CDR3 loop reads CGRGRVDVQYF. CDR3 bases: TGTGGCAGAGGGAGAGTAGATGTGCAGTATTTT.

V usage is TRBV28 and J usage is TRBJ1-1; the D is unclear. This CDR3 is 12 amino acids long. V was clipped by 7 bases and J by 4 bases, with 10 bases between them. CDR1 and CDR2 (germline): MDHEN, SYDVKM. As DNA, the CDR3 is TGTGCCAGCACTCTGGGTGGCACTGAAGCTTTCTTT. It yields the protein CASTLGGTEAFF.

V is TRBV11-1 and J is TRBJ2-1; the D gene is possibly TRBD2 (5 bases). The CDR3 totals 14 residues. Trimming shortened V by 3 bases and J by 10 bases, and 16 bases separated the two germline ends. Per the germline V gene, CDR1 is SGHAT and CDR2 is FQDESV (reference sequence). This chain's CDR3 is CASSFPGPGNEQFF. The CDR3 DNA is TGTGCCAGCAGCTTCCCCGGTCCGGGGAACGAGCAGTTCTTC.

This clonotype was found a few times. The chain links TRBV7-8 to TRBJ2-1, with D perhaps TRBD2 (6 bases). Trimming stripped 5 bases from V and 0 bases from J, with 23 bases between. The CDR3 runs to 19 residues. The germline V gene encodes CDR1 SGHVS and CDR2 FQNEAQ. CDR3 residues: CASSPQGGILGSSYNEQFF. DNA for the CDR3: TGTGCCAGCAGCCCCCAAGGAGGGATCCTGGGGAGCTCCTACAATGAGCAGTTCTTC.

J is TRBJ2-1 and V is TRBV7-9; TRBD2 is a possible D gene (6 bases). Looked up from germline, CDR1 is SEHNR and CDR2 is FQNEAQ (reference sequence). V was shortened by 0 bases and J by 5 bases, with 20 bases between the two germline ends. The CDR3 totals 18 residues. The CDR3 here is CASSLARPGLGFHNEQFF. The CDR3 DNA follows: TGTGCCAGCAGCTTAGCCCGACCGGGACTCGGGTTCCACAATGAGCAGTTCTTC.

The chain carries TRBV7-2 and TRBJ1-3, with a possible D match to TRBD1 (6 bases). The ends were cut back, 1 base at V and 0 bases at J, with 10 bases in the middle. The germline CDR1 and CDR2 sequences are SGHTA and FQGNSA. The CDR3 runs to 16 residues. The CDR3 DNA is TGTGCCAGCAGCTTAGAGGGGGGGCGCTCTGGAAACACCATATATTTT. This gives the protein CASSLEGGRSGNTIYF.

The gene calls are TRBV20-1 and TRBJ2-1; a weak D match, TRBD1 (5 bases). Trimming shortened V by 0 bases and J by 6 bases, and 9 bases separated the two germline ends. Germline V gene sequence: CDR1 DFQATT, CDR2 SNEGSKA (reference sequence). This CDR3 has 13 residues. As DNA, the CDR3 is TGCAGTGCTAGAGATGGGGCTCCCAATGAGCAGTTCTTC. Encoded protein: CSARDGAPNEQFF.